Presented here are 3 T cell receptor beta chains from one specimen sequenced in a study of cytomegalovirus exposure and HLA in healthy donors. TCRdb's table, derived via immunoSEQ multiplex PCR, lists solely in-frame clones and lacks some. The sample includes 90,000 to 130,000 clones, around 90% of them seen just once. Sequenced input: PBMCs. These receptors all come from a woman under 30 in good health and CMV-seronegative.

V gene TRBV5-1 combines with J gene TRBJ1-6; D may be TRBD1 (6 bases). With 6 bases removed from V and 14 bases from J, the gap between germline ends came to 21 bases. This CDR3 has 14 amino acids. The germline V gene has CDR1 SGHRS and CDR2 YFSETQ. The CDR3 loop is CASTEGGRVGTLHF. The CDR3 DNA reads TGCGCCAGCACCGAAGGGGGGAGGGTTGGGACCCTCCACTTT.

The rearrangement uses TRBV29-1 and TRBJ2-7; a possible D gene is TRBD1 (5 bases). The germline V and J ends were trimmed by 4 bases and 3 bases, with 22 bases remaining between them. The germline gives CDR1 SQVTM, CDR2 ANQGSEA. This CDR3 has 16 residues. The CDR3 protein is CSVAQGRSHGIYEQYF. The CDR3 DNA reads TGCAGCGTTGCCCAGGGTAGGTCACATGGGATCTACGAGCAGTACTTC.

The chain is built from TRBV19 and TRBJ1-5, with 7 bases identical to TRBD1. With V trimmed by 1 base and J by 3 bases, 3 bases remained unmatched. Germline CDR1 and CDR2: LNHDA and SQIVND (reference sequence). This CDR3 is 15 amino acids long. The CDR3 reads CASSIGGQINQPQHF. The CDR3 DNA sequence: TGTGCCAGTAGTATAGGGGGACAGATCAATCAGCCCCAGCATTTT.